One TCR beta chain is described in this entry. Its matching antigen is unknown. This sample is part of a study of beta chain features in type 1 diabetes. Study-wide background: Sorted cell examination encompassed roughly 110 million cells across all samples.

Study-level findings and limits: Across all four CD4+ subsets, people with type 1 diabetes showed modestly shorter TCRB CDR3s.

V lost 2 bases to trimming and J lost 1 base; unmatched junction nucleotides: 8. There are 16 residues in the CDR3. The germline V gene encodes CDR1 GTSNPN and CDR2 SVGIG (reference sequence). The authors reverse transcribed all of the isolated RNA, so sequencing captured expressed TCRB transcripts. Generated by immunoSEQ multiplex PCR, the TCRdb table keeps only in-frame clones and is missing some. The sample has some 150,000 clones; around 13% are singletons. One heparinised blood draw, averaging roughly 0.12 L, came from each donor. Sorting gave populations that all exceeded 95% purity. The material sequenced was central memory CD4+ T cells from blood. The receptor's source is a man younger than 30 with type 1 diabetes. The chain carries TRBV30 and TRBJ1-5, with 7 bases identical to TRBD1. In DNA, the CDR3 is TGTGCCTGGAGTTCAGGGGGGGGCGCCAGCAATCAGCCCCAGCATTTT. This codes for CAWSSGGGASNQPQHF.